What follows are 3 T cell receptor beta chains derived from one specimen sequenced in a study of molecular identifiers for immune sequencing clone quantification. TCRdb passed the PCR reads through MiXCR, listing each CDR3 protein once. The repertoire holds tens of thousands of distinct CDR3 sequences, with approximately 23% as singletons. The specimen was naive CD8+ T cells from blood, with Jurkat cell RNA spiked in. Noted subset: FACS-sorted CD8+CD4-CCR7+CD45RA+ naive T cells. Receptor source: a human donor in good health. Some libraries in this study had Jurkat cell RNA spiked in.

The gene calls are TRBV5-4 and TRBJ2-3; D remains unclear. The CDR3 is made up of 16 amino acids. Trimming pared 0 bases from V and 1 base from J, leaving 12 bases between. CDR1 SGHNT and CDR2 YYREEE come from the germline V gene (reference sequence). The CDR3 nucleotides read TGTGCCAGCAGCTTGGCCCTTGGAGTCGGCACAGATACGCAGTATTTT. Translated: CASSLALGVGTDTQYF.

V is TRBV5-4 and J is TRBJ2-7; 9 positions agree with TRBD2. The germline V gene has CDR1 SGHNT and CDR2 YYREEE (reference sequence). The length of the CDR3 is 14 residues. With V trimmed by 4 bases and J by 5 bases, 7 bases remained unmatched. This chain's CDR3 is CASSHSGSTHEQYF. Written as DNA, the CDR3 is TGTGCCAGCAGCCATAGCGGGAGCACCCACGAGCAGTACTTC.

The table lists this clonotype with many counts. The rearrangement links TRBV7-9 to TRBJ2-3; the match to TRBD1 covers 11 bases. Germline-derived CDR1 and CDR2 are SEHNR and FQNEAQ (reference sequence). V was pared by 5 bases and J by 3 bases, with 7 bases of the junction left unmatched. The CDR3 covers 16 residues. CDR3 residues: CASSIRTGGETDTQYF. The CDR3 coding sequence is TGTGCCAGCAGCATACGGACAGGGGGCGAAACAGATACGCAGTATTTT.